This TCR beta chain appears in the sequencing data of a study of memory CD4+ T cells and cytomegalovirus serostatus. The sort gate was single viable CD3+CD4+CD8-CD45RO+ cells for memory CD4+ T cells. The CDR3 runs 17 residues. The ends lost 3 bases at V and 1 base at J; junction bases unmatched: 12. Germline CDR1 SGHNT, CDR2 YYREEE (reference sequence). Some clones are missing from TCRdb's copy, which holds only in-frame ones; the method was immunoSEQ multiplex PCR. The profile covers 35,000 to 50,000 clones, with about three quarters appearing a single time and roughly 0.5% taken by the ten largest.

V usage is TRBV5-4 and J usage is TRBJ2-5, with TRBD1 matching 7 bases. The sequencing sample was made of memory CD4+ T cells from blood. The clonotype originates from an adult in good health and CMV-seronegative. CDR3 DNA sequence: TGTGCCAGCAGCTCAAGCCGCAACAGGGGACCCCAAGAGACCCAGTACTTC. Its protein is CASSSSRNRGPQETQYF.